This T cell receptor beta chain originates from a study of persistence of HIV-infected CD4 T cells. Concerning this clone: Its antigen is not identified.

The immunoSEQ assay was version 4, run in survey mode. Assay: immunoSEQ multiplex PCR; the TCRdb copy retains only in-frame clones and omits some. Of 35,000 to 50,000 clones listed, roughly 92% are singletons. Anti-CD3/anti-CD28 beads served as a nonspecific positive control stimulus. Sorting of responding CD4+ T cells relied on upregulated CD40 ligand together with CD69. V was shortened by 5 bases and J by 8 bases, with 15 bases between the two germline ends. The CDR3 contains 14 residues. Germline V CDR1 and CDR2: SGHVS, FQNEAQ. The material sequenced was CD4+ T cells sorted from PBMCs after roughly 20-hour stimulation, taken from a patient who received antiretroviral therapy. V usage is TRBV7-8 and J usage is TRBJ1-4; perhaps TRBD1 as D (6 bases). The TCR was taken from an adult man with HIV who was CMV-seropositive. The CDR3, as DNA: TGTGCCAGCAGCCGTGCAGGGGTAGGGGAAAAACTGTTTTTT. Translation gives CASSRAGVGEKLFF.